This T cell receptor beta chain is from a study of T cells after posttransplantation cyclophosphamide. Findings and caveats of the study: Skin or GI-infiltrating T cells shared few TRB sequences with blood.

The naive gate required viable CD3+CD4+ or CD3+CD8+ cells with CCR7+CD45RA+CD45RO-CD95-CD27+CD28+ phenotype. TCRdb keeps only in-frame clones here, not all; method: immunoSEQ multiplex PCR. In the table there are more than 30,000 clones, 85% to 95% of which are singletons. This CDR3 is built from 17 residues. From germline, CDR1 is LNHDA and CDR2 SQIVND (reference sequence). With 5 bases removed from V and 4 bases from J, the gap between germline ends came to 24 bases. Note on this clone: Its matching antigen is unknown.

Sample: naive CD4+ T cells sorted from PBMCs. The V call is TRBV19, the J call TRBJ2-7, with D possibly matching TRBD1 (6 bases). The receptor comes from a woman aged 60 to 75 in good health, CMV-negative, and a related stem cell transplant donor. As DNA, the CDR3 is TGTGCCAGTAGTGAGGGGCAGGGGTCATCCCGTCCTTACGAGCAGTACTTC. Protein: CASSEGQGSSRPYEQYF.